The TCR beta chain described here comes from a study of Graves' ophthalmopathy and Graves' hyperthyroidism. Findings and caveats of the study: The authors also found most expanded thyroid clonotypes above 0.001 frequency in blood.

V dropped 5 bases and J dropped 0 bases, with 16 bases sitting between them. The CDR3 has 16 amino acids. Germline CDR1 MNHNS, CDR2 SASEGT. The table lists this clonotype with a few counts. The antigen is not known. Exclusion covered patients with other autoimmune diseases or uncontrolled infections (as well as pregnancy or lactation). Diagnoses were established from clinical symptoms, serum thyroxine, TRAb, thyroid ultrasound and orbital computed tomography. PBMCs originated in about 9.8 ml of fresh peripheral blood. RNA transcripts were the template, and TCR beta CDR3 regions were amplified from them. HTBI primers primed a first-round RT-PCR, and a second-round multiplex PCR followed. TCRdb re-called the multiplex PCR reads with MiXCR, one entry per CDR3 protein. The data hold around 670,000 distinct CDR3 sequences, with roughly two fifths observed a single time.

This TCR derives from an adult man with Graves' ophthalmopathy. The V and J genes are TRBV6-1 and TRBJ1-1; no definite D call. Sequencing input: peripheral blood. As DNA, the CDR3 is TGTGCCAGCAGTCCATCCGTGTGGACCTTGAACACTGAAGCTTTCTTT. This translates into CASSPSVWTLNTEAFF.